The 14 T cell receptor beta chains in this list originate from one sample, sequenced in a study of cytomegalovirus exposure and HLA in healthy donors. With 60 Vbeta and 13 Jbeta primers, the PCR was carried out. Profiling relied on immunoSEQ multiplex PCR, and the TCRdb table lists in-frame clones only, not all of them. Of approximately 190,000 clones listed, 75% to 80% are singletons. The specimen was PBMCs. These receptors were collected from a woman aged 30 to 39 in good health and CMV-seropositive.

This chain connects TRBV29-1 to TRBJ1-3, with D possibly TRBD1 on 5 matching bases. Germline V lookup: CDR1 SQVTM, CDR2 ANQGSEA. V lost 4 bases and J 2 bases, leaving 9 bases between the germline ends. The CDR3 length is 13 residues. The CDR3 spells CSVVKGTGNTIYF. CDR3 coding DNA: TGCAGCGTTGTTAAGGGGACTGGAAACACCATATATTTT.

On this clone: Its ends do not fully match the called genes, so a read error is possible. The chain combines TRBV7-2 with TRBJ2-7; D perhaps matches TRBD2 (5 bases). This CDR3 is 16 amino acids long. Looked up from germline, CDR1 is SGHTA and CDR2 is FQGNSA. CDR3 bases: TGTGCCAACAGCTTATCGCCTGGGGAGTTCTTCGTCGAGCAGTACTTC. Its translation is CANSLSPGEFFVEQYF.

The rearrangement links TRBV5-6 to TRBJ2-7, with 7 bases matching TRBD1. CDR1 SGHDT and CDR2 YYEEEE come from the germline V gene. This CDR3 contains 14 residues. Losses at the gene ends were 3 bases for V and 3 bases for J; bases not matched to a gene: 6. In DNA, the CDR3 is TGTGCCAGCAGCTCAAGCGGACAGGTCTACGAGCAGTACTTC. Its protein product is CASSSSGQVYEQYF.

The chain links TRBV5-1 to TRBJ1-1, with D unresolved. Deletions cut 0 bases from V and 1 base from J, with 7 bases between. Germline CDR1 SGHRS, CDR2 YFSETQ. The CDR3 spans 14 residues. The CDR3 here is CASSLEEPNTEAFF. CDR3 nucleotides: TGCGCCAGCAGCTTGGAGGAGCCGAACACTGAAGCTTTCTTT.

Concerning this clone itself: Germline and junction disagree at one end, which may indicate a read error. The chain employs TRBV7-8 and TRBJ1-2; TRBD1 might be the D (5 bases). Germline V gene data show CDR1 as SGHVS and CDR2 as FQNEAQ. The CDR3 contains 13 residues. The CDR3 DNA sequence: TGTGCCAGCAGCCTTACTCCGGAGCGGGGGTCTGACTTC. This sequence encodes CASSLTPERGSDF.

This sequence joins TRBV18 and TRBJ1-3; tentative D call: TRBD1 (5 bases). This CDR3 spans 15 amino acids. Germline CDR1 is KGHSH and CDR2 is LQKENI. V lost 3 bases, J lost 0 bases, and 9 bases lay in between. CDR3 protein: CASSPDKSSGNTIYF. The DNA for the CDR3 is TGTGCCAGCTCACCGGACAAGAGCTCTGGAAACACCATATATTTT.

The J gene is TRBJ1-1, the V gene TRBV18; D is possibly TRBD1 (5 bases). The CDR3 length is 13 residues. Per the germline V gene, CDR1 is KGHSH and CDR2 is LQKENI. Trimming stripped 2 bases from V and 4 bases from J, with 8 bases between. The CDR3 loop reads CASSPYRRTEAFF. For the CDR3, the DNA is TGTGCCAGCTCACCATACAGGCGCACTGAAGCTTTCTTT.

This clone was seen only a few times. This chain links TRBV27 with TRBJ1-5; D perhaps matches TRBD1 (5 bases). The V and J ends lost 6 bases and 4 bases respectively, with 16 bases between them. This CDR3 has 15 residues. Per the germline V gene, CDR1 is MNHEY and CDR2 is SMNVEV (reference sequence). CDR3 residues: CASRSGGARNQPQHF. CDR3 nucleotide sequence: TGTGCCAGCAGATCCGGAGGGGCTAGAAATCAGCCCCAGCATTTT.

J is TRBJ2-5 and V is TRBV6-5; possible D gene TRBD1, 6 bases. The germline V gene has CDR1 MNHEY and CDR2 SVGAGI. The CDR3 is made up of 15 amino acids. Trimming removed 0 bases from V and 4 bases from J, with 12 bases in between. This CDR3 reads CASSYSQGRGETQYF. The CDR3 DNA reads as TGTGCCAGCAGTTACTCGCAGGGGCGAGGAGAGACCCAGTACTTC.

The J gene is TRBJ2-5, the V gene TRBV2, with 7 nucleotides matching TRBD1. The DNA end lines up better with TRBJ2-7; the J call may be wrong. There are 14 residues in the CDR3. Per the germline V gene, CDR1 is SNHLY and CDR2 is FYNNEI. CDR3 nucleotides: TGTGCCAGCTCCGTGACAGGGATCCCCCACGAGCAGTACTTC. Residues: CASSVTGIPHEQYF.

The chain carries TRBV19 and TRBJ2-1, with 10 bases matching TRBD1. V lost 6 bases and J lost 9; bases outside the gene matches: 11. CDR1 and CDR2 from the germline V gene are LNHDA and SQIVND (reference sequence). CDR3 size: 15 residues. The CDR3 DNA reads TGTGCCAGTAGCGTCCCGGGACAGGGGAAGATTGAGCAGTTCTTC. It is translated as CASSVPGQGKIEQFF.

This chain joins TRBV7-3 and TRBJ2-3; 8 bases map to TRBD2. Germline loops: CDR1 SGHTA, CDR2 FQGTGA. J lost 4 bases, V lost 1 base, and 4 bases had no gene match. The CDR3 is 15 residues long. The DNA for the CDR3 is TGTGCCAGCAGCTTAAAACGGGGGGGCTCAGATACGCAGTATTTT. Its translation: CASSLKRGGSDTQYF.

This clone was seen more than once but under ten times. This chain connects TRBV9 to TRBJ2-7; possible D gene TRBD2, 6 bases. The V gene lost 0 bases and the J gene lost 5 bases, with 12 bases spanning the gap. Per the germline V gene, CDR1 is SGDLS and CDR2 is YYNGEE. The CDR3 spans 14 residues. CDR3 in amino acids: CASSVGGGSHEQYF. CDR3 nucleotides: TGTGCCAGCAGCGTAGGTGGAGGGTCCCACGAGCAGTACTTC. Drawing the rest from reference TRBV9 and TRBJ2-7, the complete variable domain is DSGVTQTPKHLITATGQRVTLRCSPRSGDLSVYWYQQSLDQGLQFLIQYYNGEERAKGNILERFSAQQFPDLHSELNLSSLELGDSALYFCASSVGGGSHEQYFGPGTRLTVT.

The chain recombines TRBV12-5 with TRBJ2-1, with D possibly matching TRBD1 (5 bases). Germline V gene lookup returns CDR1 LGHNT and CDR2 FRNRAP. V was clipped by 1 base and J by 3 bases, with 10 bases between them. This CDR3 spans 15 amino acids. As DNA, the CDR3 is TGTGCTAGTGGTTTGGGGCAGGGAAACTACAATGAGCAGTTCTTC. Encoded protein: CASGLGQGNYNEQFF.